This T cell receptor beta chain was recorded in a study of Graves' ophthalmopathy and Graves' hyperthyroidism. Trimming left V 3 bases short and J 4 bases short, with 13 bases between. The germline gives CDR1 LNHDA, CDR2 SQIVND (reference sequence). The CDR3 covers 14 residues. Amplifying from RNA transcripts, the study obtained TCR beta CDR3 regions. First-round RT-PCR employed HTBI primers, with a second-round multiplex PCR after it. TCRdb reprocessed the multiplex PCR reads with MiXCR, giving one entry per CDR3 protein. In the table there are 650,000 to 900,000 distinct CDR3 sequences, about 44% of which are singletons.

Sequences were obtained from peripheral blood. The chain links TRBV19 to TRBJ2-7; TRBD1 might be the D (5 bases). The receptor's source is an adult man with Graves' ophthalmopathy. The CDR3 spells CASSMLSGKYEQYF. In DNA, the CDR3 is TGTGCCAGTAGTATGTTGTCAGGGAAGTACGAGCAGTACTTC.